This T cell receptor (beta chain) was observed in a study of CD4 T cells in relation to SARS-CoV-2 and coronaviruses. Turning to the study itself: After less than eleven days of antigen culture, PBMC TCR beta CDR3s were sequenced. No peptide or an HIV-1 Nef peptide pool served as negative control.

CD4+ T cells from unexposed donors were obtained before the COVID-19 pandemic (2011-2018). The cells were cultured for about ten days before CD4+ T cells were isolated. Trimming took off 3 bases at V and 0 bases at J, with 8 bases between the two ends. Germline loops: CDR1 SGHAT, CDR2 FQNNGV. This CDR3 has 15 amino acids. As concerns this clone: What it binds is unknown.

The table came from immunoSEQ multiplex PCR; TCRdb's copy has only in-frame clones and leaves some out. The sample holds about 19,000 clones, 80% to 85% seen once. This clonotype was sampled from a human donor in good health. The specimen was CD4+ T cells from PBMCs, cultured in vitro. V and J are TRBV11-2 and TRBJ1-4, with D unclear. Written as DNA, the CDR3 is TGTGCCAGCAGCTTCAACGTTGCAACTAATGAAAAACTGTTTTTT. Translation gives CASSFNVATNEKLFF.